One and the same sample provided the 27 T cell receptor beta chains below, sequenced in a study of T cell repertoires in cytomegalovirus infection. Antigen specificity for these receptors is unknown. MiXCR, run by TCRdb on the reads, gives a single entry per CDR3 protein. The table lists about a million distinct CDR3 sequences, about a third of them singletons. The source material was cultured CD8+ T cells from PBMCs, sampled from culture after CMV antigen stimulation. The receptors were sampled from a human donor in good health (CMV status not recorded). Some clones in this sample may be carry-over from other donors' samples.

This clonotype was detected ten times or more. The CDR3 nucleotides are TGTGCCAGCAGCTTAAGGGGTTTGGGACAGGGCCATCCTGGGGCCAACGTCCTGACTTTC. Translated, it gives CASSLRGLGQGHPGANVLTF. V is TRBV7-2 and J is TRBJ2-6, with 9 bases matching TRBD1. Germline V CDR1 and CDR2: SGHTA, FQGNSA. V lost 2 bases to trimming and J lost 2 bases; unmatched junction nucleotides: 13. The CDR3 has 20 residues.

This clonotype has just a few counts. The chain links TRBV25-1 to TRBJ1-2, with a tentative D call TRBD1 (6 bases). CDR3 size: 16 residues. Germline V gives CDR1 MGHDK, CDR2 SYGVNS. V lost 1 base to trimming and J lost 6 bases, with 18 bases between them. CDR3 loop: CASSEWGLQGSHGYTF. CDR3 nucleotides: TGTGCCAGCAGTGAATGGGGGCTACAAGGGAGTCATGGCTACACCTTC.

This clonotype has more than one count but fewer than ten. The chain has TRBV19 and TRBJ1-2; no reliable D call. This CDR3 has 14 residues. V gave up 10 bases and J gave up 7 bases, with 22 bases separating them. CDR1 LNHDA and CDR2 SQIVND come from the germline V gene (reference sequence). The CDR3 DNA follows: TGTGCCACCAGACCGGGAGGGAAGGAAAGTGGCTACACCTTC. This encodes CATRPGGKESGYTF.

V is TRBV14 and J is TRBJ2-3; no clear D. Germline assignment: CDR1 SGHDN and CDR2 FVKESK. The CDR3 covers 13 residues. V was pared by 0 bases and J by 4 bases, with 5 bases between. CDR3 residues: CASSQESADTQYF. DNA for the CDR3: TGTGCCAGCAGCCAAGAAAGTGCAGATACGCAGTATTTT.

This clonotype turned up a few times. The CDR3 coding sequence is TGCGCCAGCAGCCGCAAGCCCTTCGGCGGACCTTACAATGAGCAGTTCTTC. Translation gives CASSRKPFGGPYNEQFF. This chain connects TRBV4-1 to TRBJ2-1; unclear D gene. CDR1 MGHRA and CDR2 YSYEKL come from the germline V gene. Trimming pared 4 bases from V and 4 bases from J, leaving 20 bases between. This CDR3 contains 17 residues.

The table lists this clonotype with many counts. The J gene is TRBJ1-5, the V gene TRBV12-3 or TRBV12-4; D is unresolved. The CDR3 totals 14 residues. V lost 2 bases and J 5 bases, leaving 10 bases between the germline ends. The chain's CDR3 is CASSLSWSDQPQHF. DNA for the CDR3: TGTGCCAGCAGTTTATCTTGGTCGGATCAGCCCCAGCATTTT.

This clonotype was detected many times. V and J are TRBV10-2 and TRBJ2-6; D gene ambiguous. The ends were cut back, 6 bases at V and 1 base at J, with 10 bases in the middle. CDR3 length: 15 amino acids. CDR1 is WSHSY, CDR2 SAAADI, per germline. This CDR3 reads CASSPLASGANVLTF. In DNA, the CDR3 is TGCGCCAGCAGCCCCCTGGCGTCTGGGGCCAACGTCCTGACTTTC.

This clonotype was seen ten or more times. The chain employs TRBV7-2 and TRBJ2-1; perhaps TRBD2 as D (6 bases). Per germline, CDR1 SGHTA and CDR2 FQGNSA. The CDR3 extends over 15 amino acids. V was trimmed by 5 bases and J by 4 bases, leaving 15 bases between them. In nucleotides, the CDR3 is TGTGCCAGCAGCCCCTTAGGCGGGGTATACAATGAGCAGTTCTTC. Amino acid sequence: CASSPLGGVYNEQFF.

This clonotype was seen a few times. The J gene is TRBJ1-5, the V gene TRBV5-1; maybe TRBD1 (5 bases). This CDR3 has 13 amino acids. The germline V and J ends were trimmed by 5 bases and 5 bases, with 11 bases remaining between them. The V gene's germline CDR1 is SGHRS and CDR2 YFSETQ. The CDR3 bases are TGCGCCAGCAGAGTGGGGGATCATCAGCCCCAGCATTTT. It specifies CASRVGDHQPQHF.

There are a few counts of this clonotype. The chain uses TRBV15 and TRBJ2-1; D tentatively reads TRBD1 or TRBD2 (5 bases each). CDR3 length equals 16 residues. With 0 bases removed from V and 8 bases from J, the gap between germline ends came to 17 bases. CDR1 and CDR2 from the germline V gene are LNHNV and YYDKDF (reference sequence). CDR3 sequence: CATSRDARARGDEQFF. The DNA of the CDR3 is TGTGCCACCAGCAGAGATGCGAGGGCTCGAGGGGATGAGCAGTTCTTC.

This clonotype was counted between two and nine times. This chain connects TRBV7-9 to TRBJ1-4, with 7 bases aligning to TRBD1. Germline V gene sequence: CDR1 SEHNR, CDR2 FQNEAQ (reference sequence). This CDR3 region has 15 residues. The V gene end was trimmed by 4 bases and the J gene end by 3 bases; junction bases not matched to a gene: 5. The CDR3 protein is CASSYRGFANEKLFF. DNA for the CDR3: TGTGCCAGCAGCTACAGGGGTTTTGCTAATGAAAAACTGTTTTTT.

This clonotype was picked up one time. It may be a read error: a sequence one base away is much more abundant. The J gene is TRBJ1-1, the V gene TRBV7-6, with D uncertain. The CDR3 sequence is 14 residues long. Trimming took off 1 base at V and 8 bases at J, with 14 bases between the two ends. Germline lookup yields CDR1 SGHVS and CDR2 FNYEAQ. CDR3 in DNA: TGTGCCAGCAGCTTAGGGTGGGTACAAACGGAAGCTTTCTTT. Translating gives CASSLGWVQTEAFF.

There are a few counts of this clonotype. The chain combines TRBV12-3 or TRBV12-4 with TRBJ1-1; D possibly corresponds to TRBD1 (6 bases). This CDR3 is built from 15 residues. The V end lost 5 bases, the J end lost 3 bases, and 16 bases lay between the germline ends. CDR3 residues: CASSLRQRGDTEAFF. In DNA, the CDR3 is TGTGCCAGCAGTCTCCGACAGAGGGGGGACACTGAAGCTTTCTTT.

This rearrangement joins TRBV11-3 to TRBJ2-1; either TRBD1 or TRBD2 may supply D (5 bases each). The ends were cut back, 5 bases at V and 13 bases at J, with 24 bases in the middle. The V gene's germline CDR1 is SGHNT and CDR2 YENEEA. The CDR3 length is 15 residues. CDR3 region: CASSPSGTGFDGQFF. CDR3 bases: TGTGCCAGCAGCCCAAGCGGTACAGGTTTCGATGGTCAGTTCTTC.

J is TRBJ2-7 and V is TRBV18, with TRBD2 identical over 10 bases. J lost 3 bases, V lost 3 bases, and 2 bases had no gene match. CDR3 length: 14 residues. The germline CDR1 and CDR2 sequences are KGHSH and LQKENI. In DNA, the CDR3 is TGTGCCAGCTCACCGAAGCGGGGGGGCTACGAGCAGTACTTC. Translated: CASSPKRGGYEQYF.

This chain links TRBV20-1 with TRBJ1-2; TRBD1 agrees at 8 bases. V shed 0 bases, J shed 5 bases, and the junction held 11 bases outside the gene matches. CDR1 is DFQATT and CDR2 is SNEGSKA in the germline V gene (reference sequence). CDR3 length: 16 residues. The CDR3 loop reads CSAREGGTGGFYGYTF. The CDR3, as DNA: TGCAGTGCTAGAGAGGGGGGGACAGGAGGTTTTTATGGCTACACCTTC.

The J gene is TRBJ2-7, the V gene TRBV5-8; no clear D. Germline loops: CDR1 SGHTS, CDR2 YDEGEE. V was pared by 7 bases and J by 3 bases, with 20 bases between. This CDR3 has 15 amino acids. CDR3 protein: CASGLGGSTHYEQYV. DNA of the CDR3: TGTGCCAGCGGCCTTGGTGGGTCCACCCACTACGAGCAGTACGTC.

The CDR3 reads CSVGLGRVKEKLFF. DNA of the CDR3: TGCAGCGTTGGGCTGGGCAGGGTAAAAGAAAAACTGTTTTTT. V and J are TRBV29-1 and TRBJ1-4, with a weak D call TRBD1 (5 bases). V gave up 4 bases and J gave up 8 bases, with 17 bases separating them. Germline-derived CDR1 and CDR2 are SQVTM and ANQGSEA. CDR3 length equals 14 residues.

As regards this clonotype: This could be a read error, since a much larger clone is one nucleotide away. V and J are TRBV5-4 and TRBJ2-1; tentatively, D is TRBD2 (6 bases). The CDR3 sequence is 13 residues long. Germline loops: CDR1 SGHNT, CDR2 YYREEE (reference sequence). CDR3 sequence: CVSKGLNYNEQFF. The CDR3 DNA follows: TGTGTCAGCAAGGGACTCAATTACAATGAGCAGTTCTTC.

This sequence joins TRBV7-3 and TRBJ1-1; TRBD1 agrees at 12 bases. V was clipped by 5 bases and J by 6 bases; unmatched bases: 10. This CDR3 region has 16 residues. The germline CDR1 and CDR2 sequences are SGHTA and FQGTGA. The DNA of the CDR3 is TGTGCCAGCAGCCCAGGGACAGGGGGCTCACGCGCTGAAGCTTTCTTT. It encodes CASSPGTGGSRAEAFF.

This clonotype was seen a handful of times. The chain carries TRBV7-9 and TRBJ2-1; D may be TRBD1 (5 bases). The CDR3 sequence is 16 residues long. CDR1 and CDR2 from the germline V gene are SEHNR and FQNEAQ (reference sequence). V was clipped by 7 bases and J by 4 bases, with 20 bases between them. The CDR3 protein is CASTFYGRTKYNEQFF. CDR3 DNA: TGTGCCAGCACCTTTTATGGTAGGACAAAATACAATGAGCAGTTCTTC. Full variable domain (rest looked up from reference TRBV7-9 and TRBJ2-1): DTGVSQNPRHKITKRGQNVTFRCDPISEHNRLYWYRQTLGQGPEFLTYFQNEAQLEKSRLLSDRFSAERPKGSFSTLEIQRTEQGDSAMYLCASTFYGRTKYNEQFFGPGTRLTVL.

A few counts support this clonotype. The chain joins TRBV2 to TRBJ1-1; perhaps TRBD1 as D (5 bases). V was trimmed by 1 base and J by 8 bases, leaving 14 bases between them. CDR1 is SNHLY and CDR2 is FYNNEI in the germline V gene. This CDR3 has 14 amino acids. CDR3 sequence reads: CASSEGYAEGEAFF. CDR3 bases: TGTGCCAGCAGTGAAGGCTATGCTGAGGGGGAAGCTTTCTTT.

The chain uses TRBV13 and TRBJ2-3; 10 positions agree with TRBD2. CDR3 length: 16 amino acids. Trimming at V came to 5 bases and at J to 9 bases, leaving 14 bases not matched to a gene. The germline CDR1 and CDR2 sequences are PRHDT and FYEKMQ (reference sequence). The CDR3 loop reads CASSTRSGGARGTQYF. DNA of the CDR3: TGTGCCAGCAGCACCCGCAGCGGGGGGGCAAGAGGAACGCAGTATTTT.

About this clonotype itself: No conserved phenylalanine or tryptophan is present at the end of the CDR3, so a read error is the likely explanation. The J gene is TRBJ2-2, the V gene TRBV19; 7 bases line up with TRBD1. CDR3 length: 16 residues. J was trimmed by 7 bases and V by 4 bases; bases with no gene match: 12. Germline lookup yields CDR1 LNHDA and CDR2 SQIVND (reference sequence). The CDR3 here is CASSTRTGPEGGELFS. CDR3 bases: TGTGCCAGTAGTACCCGGACAGGCCCTGAAGGCGGGGAGCTGTTTTCT.

This clonotype turned up a few times. The chain couples TRBV5-4 to TRBJ2-1; TRBD2 matches 13 bases. CDR1 and CDR2 from the germline V gene are SGHNT and YYREEE (reference sequence). The CDR3 loop spans 20 amino acids. Germline trimming cut 4 bases from V and 2 bases from J; bases unmatched to any gene: 15. The DNA of the CDR3 is TGTGCCAGCAGCCCCCCGTCGGGACTAGCGGGGCTTAAGGCCTACAATGAGCAGTTCTTC. Translated, it gives CASSPPSGLAGLKAYNEQFF.

This clonotype appeared many times. This chain uses TRBV7-9 with TRBJ2-2; possibly TRBD1 for D (6 bases). V was trimmed by 4 bases and J by 3 bases, leaving 9 bases between them. The germline CDR1 and CDR2 sequences are SEHNR and FQNEAQ (reference sequence). This CDR3 is built from 14 residues. The CDR3 here is CASSYREDTGELFF. Here the CDR3 DNA reads TGTGCCAGCAGCTACAGGGAAGACACCGGGGAGCTGTTTTTT. The whole variable domain, filled in from reference TRBV7-9 and TRBJ2-2, reads DTGVSQNPRHKITKRGQNVTFRCDPISEHNRLYWYRQTLGQGPEFLTYFQNEAQLEKSRLLSDRFSAERPKGSFSTLEIQRTEQGDSAMYLCASSYREDTGELFFGEGSRLTVL.

The chain links TRBV14 to TRBJ2-5, with TRBD1 identical over 9 bases. V shed 5 bases, J shed 4 bases, and the junction held 5 bases outside the gene matches. CDR3 length: 14 residues. Germline CDR1 SGHDN, CDR2 FVKESK. The CDR3 is CASSSYRGLETQYF. The CDR3 region has the DNA TGTGCCAGCAGCTCATACAGGGGGCTAGAGACCCAGTACTTC.